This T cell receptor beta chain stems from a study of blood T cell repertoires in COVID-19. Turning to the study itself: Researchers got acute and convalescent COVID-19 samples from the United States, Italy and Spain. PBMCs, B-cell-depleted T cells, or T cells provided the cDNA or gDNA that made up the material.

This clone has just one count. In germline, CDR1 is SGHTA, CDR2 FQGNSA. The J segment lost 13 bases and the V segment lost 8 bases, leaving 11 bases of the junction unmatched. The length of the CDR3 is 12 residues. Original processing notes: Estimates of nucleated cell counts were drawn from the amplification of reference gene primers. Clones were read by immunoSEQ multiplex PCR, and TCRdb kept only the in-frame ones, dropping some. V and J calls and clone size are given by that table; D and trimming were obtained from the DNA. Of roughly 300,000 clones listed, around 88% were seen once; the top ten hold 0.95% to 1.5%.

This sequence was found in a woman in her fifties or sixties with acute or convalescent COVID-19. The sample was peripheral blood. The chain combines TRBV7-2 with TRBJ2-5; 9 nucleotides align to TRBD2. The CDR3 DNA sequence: TGTGCCAGCTCCCTTTTAGCGGGAGCGACGTACTTC. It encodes CASSLLAGATYF.